This T cell receptor beta chain came from a study of OX40 agonist ivuxolimab in advanced cancers. Profiling relied on immunoSEQ multiplex PCR, and the TCRdb table lists in-frame clones only, not all of them. The data contain about 73,000 clones, about 90% of them seen just once; the ten biggest clones take up 9.5% to 12%. This clone showed up just once. Between the trimmed V and J ends, which lost 0 bases and 2 bases, there was a span of 10 bases. CDR3 length equals 15 residues. CDR1 SGHRS and CDR2 YFSETQ come from the germline V gene. Sequenced here: CD4+ or CD8+ T cells sorted from blood, sampled in a trial of the OX40 agonist ivuxolimab. The origin of this receptor is an adult with an advanced solid tumor such as melanoma, head and neck, liver or kidney cancer. The chain couples TRBV5-1 to TRBJ2-3, with D maybe TRBD1 (5 bases). In nucleotides, the CDR3 is TGCGCCAGCAGCTTGGAAGGGGATTCCACAGATACGCAGTATTTT. This sequence encodes CASSLEGDSTDTQYF.